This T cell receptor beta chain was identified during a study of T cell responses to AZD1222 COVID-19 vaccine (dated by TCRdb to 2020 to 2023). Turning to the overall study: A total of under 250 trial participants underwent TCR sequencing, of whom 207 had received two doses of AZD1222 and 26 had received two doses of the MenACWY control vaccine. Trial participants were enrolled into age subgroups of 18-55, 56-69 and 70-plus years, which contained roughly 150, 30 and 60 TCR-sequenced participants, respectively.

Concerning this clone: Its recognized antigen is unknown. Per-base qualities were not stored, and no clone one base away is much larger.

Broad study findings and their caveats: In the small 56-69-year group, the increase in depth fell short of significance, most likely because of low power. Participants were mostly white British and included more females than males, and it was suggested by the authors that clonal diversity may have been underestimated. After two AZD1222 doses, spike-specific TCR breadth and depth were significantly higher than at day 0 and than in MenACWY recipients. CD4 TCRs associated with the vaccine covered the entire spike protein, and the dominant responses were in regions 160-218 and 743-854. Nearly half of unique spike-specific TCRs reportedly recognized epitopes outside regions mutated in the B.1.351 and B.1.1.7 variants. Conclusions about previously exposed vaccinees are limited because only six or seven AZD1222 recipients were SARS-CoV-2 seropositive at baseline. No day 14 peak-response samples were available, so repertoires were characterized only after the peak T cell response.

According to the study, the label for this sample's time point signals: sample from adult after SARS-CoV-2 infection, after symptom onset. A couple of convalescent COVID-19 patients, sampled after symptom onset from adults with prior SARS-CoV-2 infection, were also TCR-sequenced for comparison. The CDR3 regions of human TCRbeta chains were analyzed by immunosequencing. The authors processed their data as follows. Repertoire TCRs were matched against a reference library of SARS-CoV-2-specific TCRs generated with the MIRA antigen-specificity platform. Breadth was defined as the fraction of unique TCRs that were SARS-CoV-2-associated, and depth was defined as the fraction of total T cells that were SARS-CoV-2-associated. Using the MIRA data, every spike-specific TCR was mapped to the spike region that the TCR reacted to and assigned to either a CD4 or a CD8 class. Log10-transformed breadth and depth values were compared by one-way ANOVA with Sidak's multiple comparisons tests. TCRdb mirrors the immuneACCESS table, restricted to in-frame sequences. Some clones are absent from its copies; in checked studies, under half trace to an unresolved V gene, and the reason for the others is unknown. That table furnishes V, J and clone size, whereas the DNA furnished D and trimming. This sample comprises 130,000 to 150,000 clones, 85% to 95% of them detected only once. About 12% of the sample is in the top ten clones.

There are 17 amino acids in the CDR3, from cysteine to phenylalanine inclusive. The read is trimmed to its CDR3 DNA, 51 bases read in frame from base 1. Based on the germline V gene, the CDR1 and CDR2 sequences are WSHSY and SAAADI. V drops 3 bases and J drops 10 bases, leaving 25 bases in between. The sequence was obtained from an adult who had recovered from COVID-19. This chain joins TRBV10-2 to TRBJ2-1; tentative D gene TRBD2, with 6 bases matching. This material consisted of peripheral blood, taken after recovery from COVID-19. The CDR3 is CASSDQSFSGLYREQFF. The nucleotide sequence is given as TGCGCCAGCAGTGACCAAAGCTTTAGCGGTTTATATCGAGAGCAGTTCTTC.